This entry is about one TCR beta chain. The antigen is not known. Study-wide findings and caveats: Greatest tumor Treg TCR overlap was with tumor naive CD4+ cells. The TCR gene usage of tumor memory CD4+ T cells clustered together with blood and lymph node memory CD4+ cells and with lymph node naive CD4+ cells.

Constant-region reverse primers amplified full-length variable regions, followed by semi-nested Nested Universal Primer A PCR. One entry per CDR3 protein, called by TCRdb with MiXCR from the 5' RACE reads. Among 45,000 to 55,000 distinct CDR3 sequences listed, approximately 25% were seen once. This CDR3 region has 14 residues. V shed 10 bases, J shed 2 bases, and the junction held 8 bases outside the gene matches. Germline V gene lookup returns CDR1 WSHSY and CDR2 SAAADI. This TCR was recovered from a female donor with breast cancer. Source material: tumor-infiltrating naive CD4+ T cells sorted from the breast tumor. Noted subset: naive CD4+ T cells, CD4+CD45RA+CD25-. The chain couples TRBV10-2 to TRBJ1-1; 9 nucleotides align to TRBD1. The CDR3 DNA reads TGCGCCAACACTATGGGACAGGGAAACACTGAAGCTTTCTTT. Its protein is CANTMGQGNTEAFF.